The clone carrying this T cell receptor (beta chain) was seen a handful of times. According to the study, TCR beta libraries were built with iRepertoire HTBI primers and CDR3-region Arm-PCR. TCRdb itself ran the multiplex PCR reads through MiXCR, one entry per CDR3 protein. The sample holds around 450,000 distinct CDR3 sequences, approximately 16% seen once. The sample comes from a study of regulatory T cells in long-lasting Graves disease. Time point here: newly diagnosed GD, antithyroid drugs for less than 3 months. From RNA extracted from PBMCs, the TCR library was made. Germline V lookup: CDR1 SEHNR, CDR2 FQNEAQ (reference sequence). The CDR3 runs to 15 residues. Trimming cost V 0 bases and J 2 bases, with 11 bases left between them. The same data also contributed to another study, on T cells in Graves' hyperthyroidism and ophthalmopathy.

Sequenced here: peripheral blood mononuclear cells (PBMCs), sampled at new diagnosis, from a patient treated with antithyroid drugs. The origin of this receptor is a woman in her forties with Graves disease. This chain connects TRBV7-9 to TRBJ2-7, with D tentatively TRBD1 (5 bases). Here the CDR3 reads CASSLAQGKTYEQYF. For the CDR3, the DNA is TGTGCCAGCAGCTTAGCGCAGGGTAAGACCTACGAGCAGTACTTC.